This TCR beta chain was documented in a study of blood T cell repertoires in COVID-19. Study at large: Both acute and convalescent COVID-19 samples were obtained from the United States, Italy and Spain. T cells, B-cell-depleted T cells, or PBMCs provided the cDNA or gDNA that served as material.

This CDR3 has 14 residues. The germline V gene encodes CDR1 SGHRS and CDR2 YFSETQ. Trimming removed 0 bases from V and 4 bases from J; junction bases left unmatched: 1. Patients at the Seattle site were enrolled during active infection and followed longitudinally. The authors' processing: Nucleated cell number was recorded as an estimate derived from reference gene primer amplification. This table comes from immunoSEQ multiplex PCR, and its TCRdb copy is limited to in-frame clones, with some not included. The DNA gave D and trimming, while V, J and clone size come from that table. The sample yields over 130,000 clones, 88% seen once.

V is TRBV5-1 and J is TRBJ2-5; 9 bases map to TRBD1. The TCR was taken from a human donor with COVID-19, enrolled during active disease. The donor label of this sample is uncertain. Sequencing input: peripheral blood. CDR3 sequence (DNA): TGCGCCAGCAGCTTGGGGACAGGGGTAGAGACCCAGTACTTC. It specifies CASSLGTGVETQYF.